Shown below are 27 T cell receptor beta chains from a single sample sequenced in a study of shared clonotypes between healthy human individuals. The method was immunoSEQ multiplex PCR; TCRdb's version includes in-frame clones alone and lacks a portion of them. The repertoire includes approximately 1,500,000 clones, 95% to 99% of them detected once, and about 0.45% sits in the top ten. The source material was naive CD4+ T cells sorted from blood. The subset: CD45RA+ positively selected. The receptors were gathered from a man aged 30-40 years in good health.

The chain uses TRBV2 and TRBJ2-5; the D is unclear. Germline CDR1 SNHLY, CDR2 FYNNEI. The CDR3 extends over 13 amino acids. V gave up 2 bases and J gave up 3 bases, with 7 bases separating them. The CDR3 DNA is TGTGCCAGCAGTGAACTACGGGAAGAGACCCAGTACTTC. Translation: CASSELREETQYF.

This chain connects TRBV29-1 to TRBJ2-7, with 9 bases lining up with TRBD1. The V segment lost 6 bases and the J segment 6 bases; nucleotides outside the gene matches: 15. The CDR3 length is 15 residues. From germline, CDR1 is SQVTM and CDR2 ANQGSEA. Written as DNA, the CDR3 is TGCAGCGTCCGGGGCGGGGGCTCGACAGGGGGCGAGCAGTACTTC. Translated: CSVRGGGSTGGEQYF.

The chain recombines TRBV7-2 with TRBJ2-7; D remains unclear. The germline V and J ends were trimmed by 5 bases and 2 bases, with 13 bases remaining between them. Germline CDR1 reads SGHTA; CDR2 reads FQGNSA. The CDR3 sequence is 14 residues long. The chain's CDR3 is CASSKLTETYEQYF. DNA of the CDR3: TGTGCCAGCAGCAAACTGACCGAAACCTACGAGCAGTACTTC.

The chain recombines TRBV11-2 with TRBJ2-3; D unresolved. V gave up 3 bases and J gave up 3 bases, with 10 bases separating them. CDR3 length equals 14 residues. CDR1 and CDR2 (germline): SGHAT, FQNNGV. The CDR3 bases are TGTGCCAGCAGCTTGAAACTATGGACAGATACGCAGTATTTT. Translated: CASSLKLWTDTQYF.

The CDR3 here is CASSNRSSYEQYF. In nucleotides, the CDR3 is TGTGCCAGCAGCAATCGAAGCTCCTACGAGCAGTACTTC. The genes are TRBV21-1 and TRBJ2-7. TRBV21-1 is given as a pseudogene. This CDR3 region has 13 residues.

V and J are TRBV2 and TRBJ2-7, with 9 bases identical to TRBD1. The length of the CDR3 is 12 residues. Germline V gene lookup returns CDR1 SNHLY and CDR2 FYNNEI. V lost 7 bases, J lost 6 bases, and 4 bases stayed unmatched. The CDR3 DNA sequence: TGTGCCAGCAAGGGACAGGGTTCCGAGCAGTACTTC. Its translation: CASKGQGSEQYF. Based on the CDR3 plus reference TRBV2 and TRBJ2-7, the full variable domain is EPEVTQTPSHQVTQMGQEVILRCVPISNHLYFYWYRQILGQKVEFLVSFYNNEISEKSEIFDDQFSVERPDGSNFTLKIRSTKLEDSAMYFCASKGQGSEQYFGPGTRLTVT.

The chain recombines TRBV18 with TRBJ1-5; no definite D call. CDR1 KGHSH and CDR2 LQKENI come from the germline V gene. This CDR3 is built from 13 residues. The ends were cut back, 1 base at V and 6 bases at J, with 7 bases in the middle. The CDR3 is CASSPLDGQPQHF. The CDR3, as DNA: TGTGCCAGCTCACCACTTGATGGTCAGCCCCAGCATTTT.

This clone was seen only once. The CDR3 region is CASRGRRNQPQHF. CDR3 DNA sequence: TGTGCCAGCAGGGGACGGCGCAATCAGCCCCAGCATTTT. The chain joins TRBV6-5 to TRBJ1-5; tentatively, D is TRBD1 (5 bases). The V gene lost 6 bases and the J gene lost 2 bases, with 8 bases spanning the gap. This CDR3 has 13 amino acids. Looked up from germline, CDR1 is MNHEY and CDR2 is SVGAGI.

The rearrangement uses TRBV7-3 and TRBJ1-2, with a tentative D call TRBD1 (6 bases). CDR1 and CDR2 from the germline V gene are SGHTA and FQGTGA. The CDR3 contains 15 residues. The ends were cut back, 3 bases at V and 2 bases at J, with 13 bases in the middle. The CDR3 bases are TGTGCCAGCAGCTTCACAGGGTTGGGGAACTATGGCTACACCTTC. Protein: CASSFTGLGNYGYTF.

The CDR3 is CASSPLEDEQFF. The DNA of the CDR3 is TGTGCCAGCTCACCCTTGGAGGATGAGCAGTTCTTC. The J gene is TRBJ2-1, the V gene TRBV18, with a weak D call TRBD2 (5 bases). The CDR3 consists of 12 residues. V was trimmed by 3 bases and J by 8 bases, leaving 8 bases between them. The germline CDR1 and CDR2 sequences are KGHSH and LQKENI.

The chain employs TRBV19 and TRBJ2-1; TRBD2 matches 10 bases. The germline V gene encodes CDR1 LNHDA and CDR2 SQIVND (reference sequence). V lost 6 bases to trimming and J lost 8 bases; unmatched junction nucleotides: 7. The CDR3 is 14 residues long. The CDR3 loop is CASRVVAGGDEQFF. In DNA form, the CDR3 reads TGTGCCAGTAGAGTTGTAGCGGGAGGCGATGAGCAGTTCTTC. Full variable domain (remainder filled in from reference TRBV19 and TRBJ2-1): DGGITQSPKYLFRKEGQNVTLSCEQNLNHDAMYWYRQDPGQGLRLIYYSQIVNDFQKGDIAEGYSVSREKKESFPLTVTSAQKNPTAFYLCASRVVAGGDEQFFGPGTRLTVL.

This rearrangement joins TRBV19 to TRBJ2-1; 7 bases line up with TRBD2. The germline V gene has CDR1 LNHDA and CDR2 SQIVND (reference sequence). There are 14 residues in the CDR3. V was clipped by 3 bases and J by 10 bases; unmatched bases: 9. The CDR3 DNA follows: TGTGCCAGTAGTATTGTTGGGAGGGCGAGCGAGCAGTTCTTC. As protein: CASSIVGRASEQFF.

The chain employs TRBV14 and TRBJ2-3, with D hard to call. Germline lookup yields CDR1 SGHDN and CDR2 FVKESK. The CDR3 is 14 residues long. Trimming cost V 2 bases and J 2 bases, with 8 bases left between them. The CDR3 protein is CASSQLGYTDTQYF. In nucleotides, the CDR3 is TGTGCCAGCAGCCAACTGGGGTACACAGATACGCAGTATTTT.

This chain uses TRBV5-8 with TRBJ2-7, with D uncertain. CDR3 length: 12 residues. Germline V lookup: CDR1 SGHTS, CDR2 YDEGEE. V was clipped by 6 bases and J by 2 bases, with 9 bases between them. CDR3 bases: TGTGCCAGCAATCGCTCCCCCTACGAGCAGTACTTC. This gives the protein CASNRSPYEQYF.

The CDR3 reads CASSPEARGSVLTF. The CDR3 region has the DNA TGTGCCAGCTCTCCCGAGGCCAGGGGGTCCGTCCTGACTTTC. V and J are TRBV18 and TRBJ2-6, with 7 bases identical to TRBD1. In germline, CDR1 is KGHSH, CDR2 LQKENI. The V and J ends lost 6 bases and 12 bases, in that order; junction bases with no gene match: 11. This CDR3 has 14 amino acids.

CDR3: CASSSQMIDSYGYTF. The CDR3 coding sequence is TGTGCCAGCTCATCCCAAATGATTGACAGCTATGGCTACACCTTC. The chain joins TRBV18 to TRBJ1-2, with D maybe TRBD1 (5 bases). CDR3 length equals 15 residues. Trimming took 5 bases from V and 4 from J, leaving 17 bases between them. In germline, CDR1 is KGHSH, CDR2 LQKENI.

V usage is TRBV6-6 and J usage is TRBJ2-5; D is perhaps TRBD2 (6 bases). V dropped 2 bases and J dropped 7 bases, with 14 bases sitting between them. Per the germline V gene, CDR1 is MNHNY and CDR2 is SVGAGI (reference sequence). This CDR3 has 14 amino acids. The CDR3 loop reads CASSYLLGGATQYF. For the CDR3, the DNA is TGTGCCAGCAGTTACCTATTGGGCGGGGCGACCCAGTACTTC.

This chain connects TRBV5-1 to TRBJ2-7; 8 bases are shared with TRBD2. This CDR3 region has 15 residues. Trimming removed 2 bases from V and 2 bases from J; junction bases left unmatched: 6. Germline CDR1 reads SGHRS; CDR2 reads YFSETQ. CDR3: CASSLRSGIPYEQYF. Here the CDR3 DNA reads TGCGCCAGCAGCTTACGTAGCGGGATCCCCTACGAGCAGTACTTC.

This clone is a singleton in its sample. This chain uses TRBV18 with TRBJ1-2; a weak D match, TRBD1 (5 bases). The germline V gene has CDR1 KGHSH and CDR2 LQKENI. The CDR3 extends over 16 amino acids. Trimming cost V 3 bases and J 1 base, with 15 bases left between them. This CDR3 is CASSPTQGWDNYGYTF. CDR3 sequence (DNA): TGTGCCAGCTCACCGACCCAGGGCTGGGATAACTATGGCTACACCTTC.

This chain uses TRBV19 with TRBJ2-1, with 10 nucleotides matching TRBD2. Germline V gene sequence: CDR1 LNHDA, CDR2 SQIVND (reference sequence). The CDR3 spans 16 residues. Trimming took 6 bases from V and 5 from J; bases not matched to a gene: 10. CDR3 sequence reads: CASSARTSGGNNEQFF. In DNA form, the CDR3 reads TGTGCCAGTAGCGCCAGGACTAGCGGTGGGAACAATGAGCAGTTCTTC.

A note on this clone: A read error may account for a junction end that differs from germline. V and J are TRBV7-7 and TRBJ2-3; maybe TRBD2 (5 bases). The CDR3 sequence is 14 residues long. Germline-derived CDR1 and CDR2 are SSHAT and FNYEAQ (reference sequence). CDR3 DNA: TGTGCTAGCAGCCCTGTAGCGAGAACAGATACGCAGTATTTT. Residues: CASSPVARTDTQYF.

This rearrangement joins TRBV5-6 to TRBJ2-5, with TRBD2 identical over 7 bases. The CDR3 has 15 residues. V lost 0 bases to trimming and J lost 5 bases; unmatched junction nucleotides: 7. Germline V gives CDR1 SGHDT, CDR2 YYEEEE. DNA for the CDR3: TGTGCCAGCAGCTTGGCGCGGGGAGGGGAGGAGACCCAGTACTTC. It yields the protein CASSLARGGEETQYF.

CDR3 coding DNA: TGTGCCAGCAGCTTACGAGGGACAGCCTACAATGAGCAGTTCTTC. Its protein is CASSLRGTAYNEQFF. This chain uses TRBV7-3 with TRBJ2-1; 7 bases fit TRBD1. The CDR3 extends over 15 amino acids. V dropped 2 bases and J dropped 2; count of bases not matched to a gene: 3. Germline V CDR1 and CDR2: SGHTA, FQGTGA.

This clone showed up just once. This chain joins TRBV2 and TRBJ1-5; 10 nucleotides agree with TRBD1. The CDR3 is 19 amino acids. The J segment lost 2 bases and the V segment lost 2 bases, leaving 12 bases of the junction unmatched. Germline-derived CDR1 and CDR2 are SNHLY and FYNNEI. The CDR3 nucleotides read TGTGCCAGCAGTGAATTCCGGGACAGGGGCCGAGTAGGCAATCAGCCCCAGCATTTT. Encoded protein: CASSEFRDRGRVGNQPQHF.

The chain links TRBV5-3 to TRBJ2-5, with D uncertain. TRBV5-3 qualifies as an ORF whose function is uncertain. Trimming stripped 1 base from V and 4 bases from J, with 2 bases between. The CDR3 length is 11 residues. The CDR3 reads CARSLIETQYF. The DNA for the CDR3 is TGTGCCAGAAGCTTGATAGAGACCCAGTACTTC.

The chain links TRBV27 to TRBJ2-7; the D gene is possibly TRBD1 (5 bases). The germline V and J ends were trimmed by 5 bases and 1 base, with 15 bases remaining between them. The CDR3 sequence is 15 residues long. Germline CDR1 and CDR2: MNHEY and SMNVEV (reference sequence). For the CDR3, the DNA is TGTGCCAGCAGTCCCATGACAGTGTCTTCCTACGAGCAGTACTTC. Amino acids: CASSPMTVSSYEQYF.

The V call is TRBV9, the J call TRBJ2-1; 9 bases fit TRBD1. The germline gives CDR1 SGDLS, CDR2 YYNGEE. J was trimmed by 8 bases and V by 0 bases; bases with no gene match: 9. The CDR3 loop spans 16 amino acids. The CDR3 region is CASSVELRDRVYEQFF. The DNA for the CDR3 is TGTGCCAGCAGCGTAGAGCTCCGGGACAGGGTATATGAGCAGTTCTTC.